Following are 17 T cell receptor beta chains from one sample sequenced in a study of CXCR3-negative and CXCR3-positive naive CD8 T cells. Via 5' RACE with UMI labels, TRB cDNA libraries were prepared. TCRdb re-called the 5' RACE reads and catalogs CDR3 proteins one per entry, DNA excluded. This specimen shows tens of thousands of distinct CDR3 sequences; the ten leading clones hold around 1%. The sequencing input was naive CXCR3- CD8+ T cells from blood. Subset: CD45RO-CCR7+CD27+CD95- naive CD8+ T cells lacking CXCR3 (TNR3-). These receptors were taken from a human donor in good health. Some clones in this sample may be carry-over from other donors' samples.

V and J are TRBV19 and TRBJ1-1. Germline-derived CDR1 and CDR2 are LNHDA and SQIVND (reference sequence). There are 12 residues in the CDR3. The chain's CDR3 is CASGVLGTEAFF.

The genes are TRBV20-1 and TRBJ2-1; no DNA is available, so the TRBD1 call from TCRdb remains unchecked. Germline V gene data show CDR1 as DFQATT and CDR2 as SNEGSKA (reference sequence). This CDR3 has 16 amino acids. The CDR3 is CSAREIPSNRDNEQFF.

This sequence joins TRBV10-3 and TRBJ2-7. The CDR3 sequence is 14 residues long. Per the germline V gene, CDR1 is ENHRY and CDR2 is SYGVKD. The CDR3 reads CAISESPDSYEQYF.

The rearrangement uses TRBV21-1 and TRBJ1-1; TCRdb calls TRBD1, which cannot be checked without DNA. TRBV21-1 is a known pseudogene. The CDR3 totals 15 residues. This CDR3 reads CASSKVKGPWNEAFF.

The chain combines TRBV28 with TRBJ2-5; the TCRdb call, TRBD2, lacks DNA for checking. Germline CDR1 MDHEN, CDR2 SYDVKM. The CDR3 is 12 amino acids. CDR3 sequence reads: CASMKGRETQYF. Full variable domain (rest looked up from reference TRBV28 and TRBJ2-5): DVKVTQSSRYLVKRTGEKVFLECVQDMDHENMFWYRQDPGLGLRLIYFSYDVKMKEKGDIPEGYSVSREKKERFSLILESASTNQTSMYLCASMKGRETQYFGPGTRLLVL.

The chain has TRBV5-1 and TRBJ2-5; no DNA is available, so the TRBD1 call from TCRdb remains unchecked. Per germline, CDR1 SGHRS and CDR2 YFSETQ. The length of the CDR3 is 13 residues. Here the CDR3 reads CASSLLTGETQYF.

The chain employs TRBV13 and TRBJ2-7. This CDR3 comprises 14 residues. Germline V gives CDR1 PRHDT, CDR2 FYEKMQ (reference sequence). The CDR3 loop reads CASSLARDTYEQYF.

V and J are TRBV7-3 and TRBJ2-1. Per germline, CDR1 SGHTA and CDR2 FQGTGA. The CDR3 extends over 15 amino acids. CDR3 amino acids: CASSLGLVGWDEQFF.

The V and J genes are TRBV13 and TRBJ2-1; the D call of TRBD1 rests on TCRdb alone, since no DNA is present to check it. Looked up from germline, CDR1 is PRHDT and CDR2 is FYEKMQ (reference sequence). The CDR3 sequence is 14 residues long. The CDR3 sequence is CASSSPGQANEQFF.

V is TRBV2 and J is TRBJ2-7; checking the TCRdb D call of TRBD1 is not possible without DNA. This CDR3 spans 14 amino acids. CDR1 and CDR2 (germline): SNHLY, FYNNEI. The CDR3 sequence is CAGTWGQGSYEQYF. The full variable domain, its missing parts supplied by reference TRBV2 and TRBJ2-7, is EPEVTQTPSHQVTQMGQEVILRCVPISNHLYFYWYRQILGQKVEFLVSFYNNEISEKSEIFDDQFSVERPDGSNFTLKIRSTKLEDSAMYFCAGTWGQGSYEQYFGPGTRLTVT.

The chain is built from TRBV29-1 and TRBJ2-2. Germline values: CDR1 SQVTM, CDR2 ANQGSEA. This CDR3 has 13 amino acids. The chain's CDR3 is CSVETANTGELFF.

The chain couples TRBV28 to TRBJ2-5; TCRdb proposes TRBD1, but this gene call is untestable without DNA. Looked up from germline, CDR1 is MDHEN and CDR2 is SYDVKM. This CDR3 is built from 14 residues. CDR3 region: CASGSPGEEETQYF.

V is TRBV7-9 and J is TRBJ2-7. The CDR3 runs 13 residues. Germline CDR1 and CDR2: SEHNR and FQNEAQ (reference sequence). CDR3 loop: CATRVDNSYEQYF.

This chain connects TRBV20-1 to TRBJ2-1; with no DNA, the TCRdb D assignment of TRBD1 cannot be verified. The CDR3 extends over 16 amino acids. Germline V CDR1 and CDR2: DFQATT, SNEGSKA (reference sequence). The CDR3 loop reads CSAPPSSGKTYNEQFF.

The chain uses TRBV19 and TRBJ2-1; TCRdb's assignment of TRBD1 cannot be checked, as there is no DNA. CDR3 length: 15 amino acids. CDR1 is LNHDA and CDR2 is SQIVND in the germline V gene (reference sequence). CDR3 sequence reads: CASSIGDNSYNEQFF.

The CDR3 sequence is CAGAPTIGPRANVLTF. This chain joins TRBV7-9 and TRBJ2-6; the TRBD1 assignment by TCRdb is unverifiable without DNA. Germline V gene lookup returns CDR1 SEHNR and CDR2 FQNEAQ (reference sequence). The CDR3 has 16 residues.

V usage is TRBV28 and J usage is TRBJ1-1. Germline values: CDR1 MDHEN, CDR2 SYDVKM. The CDR3 spans 13 residues. CDR3 amino acids: CASSLGPNTEAFF. Drawing the rest from reference TRBV28 and TRBJ1-1, the complete variable domain is DVKVTQSSRYLVKRTGEKVFLECVQDMDHENMFWYRQDPGLGLRLIYFSYDVKMKEKGDIPEGYSVSREKKERFSLILESASTNQTSMYLCASSLGPNTEAFFGQGTRLTVV.